These 19 T cell receptor beta chains share one sample of origin, sequenced in a study of T cell repertoires in cytomegalovirus infection. TCRdb independently ran MiXCR on the reads; one entry per CDR3 protein. The sample has roughly 280,000 distinct CDR3 sequences, about an eighth seen once. The specimen sequenced was PBMCs. All receptors derive from a human donor in good health (CMV status not recorded). Some clones in this sample may be carry-over from other donors' samples.

This clonotype came up many times. The chain couples TRBV6-1 to TRBJ1-5; D perhaps matches TRBD1 (6 bases). The CDR3 loop spans 14 amino acids. Germline CDR1 MNHNS, CDR2 SASEGT. Between the trimmed V and J ends, which lost 5 bases and 6 bases, there was a span of 14 bases. The CDR3 coding sequence is TGTGCCAGCAGTAGCAGGGGTCAAAGTCAGCCCCAGCATTTT. Translated: CASSSRGQSQPQHF.

Only a few counts were recorded for this clonotype. J is TRBJ1-2 and V is TRBV7-2; D unclear. Germline-derived CDR1 and CDR2 are SGHTA and FQGNSA. This CDR3 contains 12 residues. The germline V and J ends were trimmed by 5 bases and 8 bases, with 12 bases remaining between them. The DNA for the CDR3 is TGTGCCAGCAGCGCCCGGACTGCCGGCTACACCTTC. The encoded protein is CASSARTAGYTF.

The sample holds many counts of this clonotype. The chain links TRBV6-2 or TRBV6-3 to TRBJ2-7; D remains ambiguous. The germline V gene has CDR1 MNHEY and CDR2 SVGEGT. The V end was cut by 8 bases, the J end by 0 bases, with 8 bases between. CDR3 size: 12 residues. The CDR3 bases are TGTGCCAGCCGACTGGACTCCTACGAGCAGTACTTC. Translated, it gives CASRLDSYEQYF.

The table lists this clonotype with a few counts. The genes are TRBV12-3 or TRBV12-4 and TRBJ2-2; TRBD1 might be the D (6 bases). This CDR3 has 14 amino acids. Trimming pared 5 bases from V and 5 bases from J, leaving 12 bases between. CDR3 loop: CASSINRVTGELFF. DNA for the CDR3: TGTGCCAGCAGTATCAACAGGGTTACCGGGGAGCTGTTTTTT.

The sample holds a few counts of this clonotype. The rearrangement joins TRBV18 to TRBJ2-1; 9 bases agree with TRBD2. Germline CDR1 is KGHSH and CDR2 is LQKENI. V gave up 2 bases and J gave up 4 bases; unmatched junction bases: 3. The CDR3 covers 15 residues. CDR3 bases: TGTGCCAGCTCACCAGTTAGCGGGAGTTACAATGAGCAGTTCTTC. Residues: CASSPVSGSYNEQFF.

This clonotype was detected only a few times. V usage is TRBV6-2 or TRBV6-3 and J usage is TRBJ2-2; D might be TRBD2 (6 bases). The CDR3 is made up of 14 amino acids. The V and J ends lost 6 bases and 5 bases respectively, with 13 bases between them. CDR1 and CDR2 (germline): MNHEY, SVGEGT. The DNA for the CDR3 is TGTGCCAGCAGCCACGGGGGAGTAACCGGGGAGCTGTTTTTT. Its translation is CASSHGGVTGELFF.

This chain links TRBV25-1 with TRBJ2-3, with D possibly TRBD2 on 6 matching bases. The V end lost 3 bases, the J end lost 3 bases, and 13 bases lay between the germline ends. Germline-derived CDR1 and CDR2 are MGHDK and SYGVNS. The CDR3 runs 15 residues. This CDR3 is CASSDKREWTDTQYF. The CDR3 region has the DNA TGTGCCAGCAGTGACAAACGGGAGTGGACAGATACGCAGTATTTT.

This clonotype was detected a few times. The chain combines TRBV12-3 or TRBV12-4 with TRBJ1-5; D is unclear. The CDR3 is 13 amino acids. V lost 0 bases to trimming and J lost 4 bases, with 4 bases between them. The CDR3 protein is CASSLAENQPQHF. The CDR3 DNA reads as TGTGCCAGCAGTTTAGCGGAGAATCAGCCCCAGCATTTT.

Points on this clonotype: Possible read error: a much larger clone is one base away. The chain couples TRBV4-1 to TRBJ2-3, with D unclear. Germline values: CDR1 MGHRA, CDR2 YSYEKL. The CDR3 sequence is 14 residues long. CDR3 sequence: CAISQGPNGNTQYF. The CDR3, as DNA: TGCGCCATCAGCCAAGGACCTAATGGGAATACGCAGTATTTT.

This clonotype was counted between two and nine times. The CDR3 is CASSSGEPTDTQYF. The DNA of the CDR3 is TGTGCCAGCAGTAGTGGGGAACCCACAGATACGCAGTATTTT. This chain connects TRBV6-4 to TRBJ2-3; D is uncertain. CDR1 and CDR2 from the germline V gene are MRHNA and SNTAGT. This CDR3 region has 14 residues. V lost 5 bases and J 2 bases, leaving 11 bases between the germline ends.

This clonotype was seen many times. The rearrangement joins TRBV7-8 to TRBJ2-1; 11 positions match TRBD2. CDR1 is SGHVS, CDR2 FQNEAQ, per germline. The CDR3 runs to 18 residues. The ends lost 3 bases at V and 5 bases at J; junction bases unmatched: 12. Written as DNA, the CDR3 is TGTGCCAGCAGCTTTCCTAGCGGGGGGAGTCGGTCCAACAATGAGCAGTTCTTC. Translating it yields CASSFPSGGSRSNNEQFF.

This clonotype was seen a handful of times. The chain is built from TRBV5-1 and TRBJ1-1; D may be TRBD1 (6 bases). The germline V gene encodes CDR1 SGHRS and CDR2 YFSETQ. The CDR3 is made up of 15 amino acids. The V end was cut by 2 bases, the J end by 3 bases, with 14 bases between. The CDR3 DNA follows: TGCGCCAGCAGCTTCGGGGAACAGGGATACACTGAAGCTTTCTTT. Amino acid sequence: CASSFGEQGYTEAFF.

Concerning this clonotype: One end of the junction fails to match germline, which may point to a read error. The chain recombines TRBV2 with TRBJ2-5, with unresolved D. Looked up from germline, CDR1 is SNHLY and CDR2 is FYNNEI. The CDR3 length is 12 residues. This CDR3 is CASSEYQGTQYF. For the CDR3, the DNA is TGTGCCAGCAGTGAATATCAAGGGACCCAGTACTTC.

This chain connects TRBV20-1 to TRBJ1-5; D not certain. Germline CDR1 DFQATT, CDR2 SNEGSKA (reference sequence). Between the trimmed V and J ends, which lost 3 bases and 2 bases, there was a span of 11 bases. CDR3 length: 14 residues. The CDR3 DNA follows: TGCAGTGCTAGGGCGACTGGCGGCAATCAGCCCCAGCATTTT. Its translation: CSARATGGNQPQHF.

The V and J genes are TRBV28 and TRBJ2-3; 11 bases map to TRBD2. CDR1 is MDHEN and CDR2 is SYDVKM in the germline V gene. This CDR3 is built from 17 residues. V was clipped by 6 bases and J by 2 bases; unmatched bases: 10. The CDR3 region is CASSFIAGGPATDTQYF. As DNA, the CDR3 is TGTGCCAGCAGCTTCATAGCGGGAGGGCCGGCCACAGATACGCAGTATTTT.

This clonotype has a handful of counts. The rearrangement links TRBV12-3 or TRBV12-4 to TRBJ2-3, with 7 bases fitting TRBD2. This CDR3 comprises 16 residues. Trimming removed 2 bases from V and 2 bases from J; junction bases left unmatched: 7. The CDR3 spells CASSLSLAENTDTQYF. The CDR3 bases are TGTGCCAGCAGTTTAAGTCTAGCGGAGAACACAGATACGCAGTATTTT.

This clonotype was detected ten times or more. The V and J genes are TRBV12-3 or TRBV12-4 and TRBJ1-1; 8 nucleotides line up with TRBD1. V was clipped by 6 bases and J by 10 bases; unmatched bases: 10. This CDR3 has 13 residues. This CDR3 is CASSISQGARAFF. For the CDR3, the DNA is TGTGCCAGCAGCATCTCTCAGGGGGCGCGAGCTTTCTTT.

This clonotype showed up many times. The chain has TRBV27 and TRBJ2-5; 12 nucleotides agree with TRBD2. V dropped 0 bases and J dropped 6; count of bases not matched to a gene: 5. The CDR3 runs 16 residues. The germline V gene encodes CDR1 MNHEY and CDR2 SMNVEV (reference sequence). The CDR3 loop is CASSLSPSGRGKTQYF. The DNA for the CDR3 is TGTGCCAGCAGTTTATCCCCTAGCGGGAGGGGGAAGACCCAGTACTTC.

In this sample, this clonotype turned up a few times. The chain employs TRBV6-5 and TRBJ2-2; D uncertain. The CDR3 consists of 11 residues. With 5 bases removed from V and 7 bases from J, the gap between germline ends came to 5 bases. Germline-derived CDR1 and CDR2 are MNHEY and SVGAGI. CDR3 DNA sequence: TGTGCCAGCAGTGTCCGCGGGGAGCTGTTTTTT. Translated, it gives CASSVRGELFF.